The 12 T cell receptor beta chains presented below share a single source sample, sequenced in a study of TIL therapy for anti-PD-1-resistant metastatic lung cancer. The immunoSEQ assay was v3. Measured with immunoSEQ multiplex PCR; TCRdb has only the in-frame clones, and not every one. The sample lists more than 20,000 clones, over 60% occurring once. Time point described: pre-treatment sample, taken before nivolumab and TIL therapy. Pleural nodules or supraclavicular lymph nodes made up most of the excised metastases sampled. The source material was tumor tissue, sampled at baseline. The receptors were gathered from a person aged 25-79 years with non-small cell lung cancer.

The rearrangement links TRBV6-1 to TRBJ2-1; perhaps D is TRBD1 or TRBD2 (5 bases each). From germline, CDR1 is MNHNS and CDR2 SASEGT. CDR3 size: 17 residues. V lost 0 bases to trimming and J lost 2 bases, with 14 bases between them. The CDR3 bases are TGTGCCAGCAGTGAAGCCGAGGGACGGAGACCCTACAATGAGCAGTTCTTC. Its translation is CASSEAEGRRPYNEQFF.

This clone was picked up a small number of times. V is TRBV6-5 and J is TRBJ2-2, with 8 bases identical to TRBD2. Germline values: CDR1 MNHEY, CDR2 SVGAGI. The CDR3 contains 15 residues. The ends lost 9 bases at V and 9 bases at J; junction bases unmatched: 15. The CDR3 spells CASRPNSGGRRELFF. CDR3 nucleotide sequence: TGTGCCAGTCGACCAAACAGCGGGGGTAGGAGGGAGCTGTTTTTT.

This clone was seen a single time. The chain's CDR3 is CASSPVVSSPLHF. As DNA, the CDR3 is TGCGCCAGCAGCCCCGTAGTTTCGTCACCCCTCCACTTT. The chain couples TRBV4-3 to TRBJ1-6; D unclear. Germline V gene data show CDR1 as LGHNA and CDR2 as YSLEER. The CDR3 is 13 residues long. Trimming stripped 4 bases from V and 10 bases from J, with 11 bases between.

The CDR3 sequence: CASSLTGASNEQFF. CDR3 sequence (DNA): TGTGCCAGCAGCTTAACAGGGGCCTCCAATGAGCAGTTCTTC. The chain carries TRBV7-6 and TRBJ2-1; TRBD1 matches 7 bases. Unmatched junction bases numbered 4, after V lost 2 bases and J lost 6 bases. Germline CDR1 and CDR2: SGHVS and FNYEAQ. The CDR3 covers 14 residues.

The chain uses TRBV30 and TRBJ2-7, with D unclear. Germline V gene sequence: CDR1 GTSNPN, CDR2 SVGIG (reference sequence). V dropped 0 bases and J dropped 2 bases, with 17 bases sitting between them. The length of the CDR3 is 16 residues. The CDR3 here is CAWSVHPNEIPYEQYF. For the CDR3, the DNA is TGTGCCTGGAGTGTCCACCCGAACGAGATTCCCTACGAGCAGTACTTC.

The chain couples TRBV30 to TRBJ2-4; a weak D match, TRBD1 (6 bases). Germline V lookup: CDR1 GTSNPN, CDR2 SVGIG (reference sequence). This CDR3 contains 13 residues. V lost 2 bases and J lost 15, with 20 bases in between. CDR3 nucleotide sequence: TGTGCCTGGAGTCTACAGGGCCGCGTTCTTCGGTACTTC. It codes for CAWSLQGRVLRYF. The full variable domain, rest sourced from reference TRBV30 and TRBJ2-4, is SQTIHQWPATLVQPVGSPLSLECTVEGTSNPNLYWYRQAAGRGLQLLFYSVGIGQISSEVPQNLSASRPQDRQFILSSKKLLLSDSGFYLCAWSLQGRVLRYFGAGTRLSVL.

V usage is TRBV5-4 and J usage is TRBJ2-3; D is ambiguous. The CDR3 has 12 amino acids. V was trimmed by 4 bases and J by 6 bases, leaving 9 bases between them. Germline lookup yields CDR1 SGHNT and CDR2 YYREEE (reference sequence). The CDR3 coding sequence is TGTGCCAGCAGCCACGCGCCGGATACGCAGTATTTT. It specifies CASSHAPDTQYF.

This chain connects TRBV7-9 to TRBJ1-2, with D possibly matching TRBD1 (6 bases). Looked up from germline, CDR1 is SEHNR and CDR2 is FQNEAQ (reference sequence). The length of the CDR3 is 13 residues. The V end lost 2 bases, the J end lost 4 bases, and 8 bases lay between the germline ends. CDR3 protein: CASSLMDSYGYTF. CDR3 coding DNA: TGTGCCAGCAGCTTAATGGACAGCTATGGCTACACCTTC.

The CDR3 loop is CASSFMGAQETQYF. CDR3 bases: TGTGCCAGCAGCTTTATGGGGGCCCAAGAGACCCAGTACTTC. The J gene is TRBJ2-5, the V gene TRBV7-9; D perhaps matches TRBD1 (6 bases). CDR1 is SEHNR, CDR2 FQNEAQ, per germline (reference sequence). The CDR3 length is 14 residues. Trimming stripped 3 bases from V and 1 base from J, with 9 bases between. Combining the CDR3 with reference TRBV7-9 and TRBJ2-5 gives the whole variable domain DTGVSQNPRHKITKRGQNVTFRCDPISEHNRLYWYRQTLGQGPEFLTYFQNEAQLEKSRLLSDRFSAERPKGSFSTLEIQRTEQGDSAMYLCASSFMGAQETQYFGPGTRLLVL.

The chain has TRBV7-2 and TRBJ2-7; D might be TRBD1 or TRBD2, each matching 5 bases. Germline lookup yields CDR1 SGHTA and CDR2 FQGNSA. V lost 4 bases and J lost 3, with 16 bases in between. This CDR3 has 15 residues. The CDR3 spells CASSSGTWGLYEQYF. The CDR3 nucleotides read TGTGCCAGCAGCTCAGGGACCTGGGGCCTCTACGAGCAGTACTTC.

The chain combines TRBV27 with TRBJ1-1, with D unclear. The CDR3 is 14 amino acids. The ends were cut back, 5 bases at V and 5 bases at J, with 15 bases in the middle. Germline CDR1 reads MNHEY; CDR2 reads SMNVEV (reference sequence). The CDR3 nucleotides are TGTGCCAGCAGTATAGGTGGGGATGCGACTGAAGCTTTCTTT. Its translation is CASSIGGDATEAFF.

The chain combines TRBV7-2 with TRBJ2-1; 12 nucleotides align to TRBD2. Germline-derived CDR1 and CDR2 are SGHTA and FQGNSA. This CDR3 is built from 18 residues. With 2 bases clipped from V and 8 bases from J, the junction kept 13 bases outside the gene matches. CDR3 in amino acids: CASSLTLTSGGLHHEQFF. CDR3 nucleotides: TGTGCCAGCAGCTTAACCCTAACTAGCGGGGGGCTCCACCATGAGCAGTTCTTC.